This T cell receptor (beta chain) was found in a study of blood T cell repertoires in COVID-19. The overall study: Sites in the United States, Italy and Spain provided acute and convalescent COVID-19 samples. Sources were T cells, B-cell-depleted T cells, or PBMCs; the material itself was cDNA or gDNA.

V shed 1 base and J shed 4 bases, with 12 bases lying between them. From germline, CDR1 is SGHDN and CDR2 FVKESK. The CDR3 is 15 residues long. The count of this clone is one. TCRdb's copy holds only in-frame clones and misses some; the assay was immunoSEQ multiplex PCR. In the table there are under 200,000 clones, around four fifths of which are singletons. This receptor was identified in a man aged 55 to 69 with COVID-19, enrolled during active disease. Sequencing was performed on peripheral blood. This chain connects TRBV14 to TRBJ2-3; no clear D. The CDR3 sequence is CASSQVLSRSDTQYF. CDR3 DNA: TGTGCCAGCAGCCAAGTCTTGTCGAGGTCAGATACGCAGTATTTT.